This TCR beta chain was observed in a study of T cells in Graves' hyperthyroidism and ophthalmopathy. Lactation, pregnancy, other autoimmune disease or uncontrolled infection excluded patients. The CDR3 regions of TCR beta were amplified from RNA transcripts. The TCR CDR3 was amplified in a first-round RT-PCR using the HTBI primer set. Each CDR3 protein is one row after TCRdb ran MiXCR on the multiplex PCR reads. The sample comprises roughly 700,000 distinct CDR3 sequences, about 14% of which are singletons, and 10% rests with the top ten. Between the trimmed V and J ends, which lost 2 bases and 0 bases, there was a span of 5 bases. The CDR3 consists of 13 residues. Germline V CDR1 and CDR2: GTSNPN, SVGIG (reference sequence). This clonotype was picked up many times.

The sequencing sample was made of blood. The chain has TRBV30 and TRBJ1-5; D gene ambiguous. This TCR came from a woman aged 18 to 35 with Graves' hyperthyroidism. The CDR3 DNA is TGTGCCTGGAGTACCCGTAGCAATCAGCCCCAGCATTTT. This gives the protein CAWSTRSNQPQHF.